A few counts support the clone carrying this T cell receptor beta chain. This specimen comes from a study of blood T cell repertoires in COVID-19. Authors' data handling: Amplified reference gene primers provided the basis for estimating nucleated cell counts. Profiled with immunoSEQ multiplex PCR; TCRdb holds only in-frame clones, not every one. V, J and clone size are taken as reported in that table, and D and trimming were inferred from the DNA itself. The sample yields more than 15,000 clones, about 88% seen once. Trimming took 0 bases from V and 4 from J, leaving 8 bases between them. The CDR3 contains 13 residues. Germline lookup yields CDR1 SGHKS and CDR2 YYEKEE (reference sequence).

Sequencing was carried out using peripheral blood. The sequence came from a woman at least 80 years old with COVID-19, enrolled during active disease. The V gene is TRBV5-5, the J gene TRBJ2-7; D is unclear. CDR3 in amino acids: CASSLGPNYEQYF. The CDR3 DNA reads TGTGCCAGCAGCTTGGGGCCAAATTACGAGCAGTACTTC.